Listed here is a single TCR beta chain. The CDR3 length is 14 residues. Trimming stripped 5 bases from V and 8 bases from J, with 18 bases between. Germline V lookup: CDR1 SGHAT, CDR2 FQNNGV. Assay: immunoSEQ multiplex PCR; the TCRdb copy retains only in-frame clones and omits some. The table includes roughly 5,400 clones, 85% detected once. The sample originates from a study of follicular helper T cells after annual influenza vaccination. The time point: 2015-2016 season, pre-vaccination. This specimen consisted of CXCR5+ CD38- circulating T follicular helper cells from blood, obtained on the day of influenza vaccination. Subset defined: circulating Tfh, non-naive CD4+CXCR5+PD-1+ (ICOS+CD38+ or ICOS-CD38-). This sequence joins TRBV11-2 and TRBJ1-2; D is unresolved. The receptor was derived from an adult who received the influenza vaccine. Here the CDR3 DNA reads TGTGCCAGCAGCCCGGCACAAGGGAGTAGCGGCTACACCTTC. This sequence encodes CASSPAQGSSGYTF.